Each of the 5 T cell receptor beta chains below was sequenced from the same sample in a study of cytomegalovirus exposure and HLA in healthy donors (TCRdb year 2017). The library came from the immunoSEQ multiplex PCR assay. For the multiplex PCR, a mixture combining 60 forward primers for TCR Vbeta segments and 13 reverse primers for TCR Jbeta segments was used. Entries here come from immuneACCESS through TCRdb and include only in-frame sequences with V and J called. Some clones fail to appear in such tables; in the studies checked, an unresolved V gene covers under half of the shortfall, and the cause of the remainder is unknown. Across this sample there are about 94,000 clones, with around 66% seen only once. About 3.8% of the sample goes to the ten largest clones. Sequenced sample: PBMCs. The origin of the receptors is a man aged 25 to 40 in good health and CMV-seronegative.

This clone was observed a few times. The chain carries TRBV5-1 and TRBJ2-2; possibly TRBD1 for D (6 bases). The CDR3 extends over 17 amino acids. Germline lookup yields CDR1 SGHRS and CDR2 YFSETQ. V was trimmed by 3 bases and J by 7 bases, leaving 22 bases between them. The CDR3 spells CASSSVGQGPFHGELFF. For the CDR3, the DNA is TGCGCCAGCAGCTCCGTCGGGCAGGGGCCGTTCCACGGGGAGCTGTTTTTT.

The chain has TRBV7-9 and TRBJ1-1; possibly TRBD1 for D (5 bases). V gave up 5 bases and J gave up 2 bases, with 21 bases separating them. The CDR3 spans 17 residues. Per germline, CDR1 SEHNR and CDR2 FQNEAQ (reference sequence). The CDR3 loop is CASSPGKGTTFNTEAFF. The CDR3 nucleotides are TGTGCCAGCAGCCCAGGGAAAGGTACGACCTTCAACACTGAAGCTTTCTTT. The variable domain in full, completed from reference TRBV7-9 and TRBJ1-1, reads DTGVSQNPRHKITKRGQNVTFRCDPISEHNRLYWYRQTLGQGPEFLTYFQNEAQLEKSRLLSDRFSAERPKGSFSTLEIQRTEQGDSAMYLCASSPGKGTTFNTEAFFGQGTRLTVV.

The gene calls are TRBV6-1 and TRBJ2-1, with D perhaps TRBD2 (5 bases). CDR1 and CDR2 (germline): MNHNS, SASEGT. Trimming took off 5 bases at V and 7 bases at J, with 15 bases between the two ends. This CDR3 has 14 residues. The CDR3 coding sequence is TGTGCCAGCAGTAGTCTAGCTAGTAGGAATGAGCAGTTCTTC. This codes for CASSSLASRNEQFF.

This rearrangement joins TRBV27 to TRBJ2-5, with D unresolved. The germline V gene has CDR1 MNHEY and CDR2 SMNVEV (reference sequence). This CDR3 has 14 residues. The V and J ends lost 0 bases and 5 bases respectively, with 10 bases between them. The CDR3 spells CASSLSSRLETQYF. The CDR3 DNA reads as TGTGCCAGCAGTTTATCGTCCAGGTTGGAGACCCAGTACTTC.

The chain links TRBV7-8 to TRBJ1-1, with unresolved D. Per germline, CDR1 SGHVS and CDR2 FQNEAQ. The CDR3 length is 15 residues. Trimming removed 1 base at V and 5 bases at J, with 14 bases between. Here the CDR3 reads CASSLEATSGTEAFF. The CDR3 DNA sequence: TGTGCCAGCAGCTTAGAGGCGACGAGCGGGACTGAAGCTTTCTTT.